The 23 T cell receptor beta chains below all came from one sample that was sequenced in a study of cytotoxic CD8 clonotypes in ibrutinib-treated CLL. Clones were read by immunoSEQ multiplex PCR, and TCRdb kept only the in-frame ones, dropping some. The data show fewer than 150,000 clones, with roughly 80% seen just once and around 3.3% held by the top ten. The sequencing used PBMCs, collected after 24 months of ibrutinib treatment. The receptor set was obtained from a human donor with chronic lymphocytic leukemia.

The chain employs TRBV2 and TRBJ1-2; D perhaps matches TRBD1 (6 bases). V shed 4 bases and J shed 4 bases, with 10 bases lying between them. CDR1 and CDR2 from the germline V gene are SNHLY and FYNNEI. The CDR3 runs to 13 residues. The CDR3 is CASSVARGYGYTF. For the CDR3, the DNA is TGTGCCAGCAGTGTGGCCAGGGGCTATGGCTACACCTTC.

The V and J genes are TRBV6-5 and TRBJ2-5; 7 positions match TRBD1. Germline CDR1 MNHEY, CDR2 SVGAGI. Trimming cost V 5 bases and J 2 bases; bases outside gene matches: 5. The CDR3 loop spans 14 amino acids. This chain's CDR3 is CASSPWDRQETQYF. The CDR3 nucleotides read TGTGCCAGCAGTCCCTGGGACAGACAAGAGACCCAGTACTTC.

The DNA for the CDR3 is TGTGCCAGTGAGTCTCCGACAGGGGGGCAGTTCTTC. Translation: CASESPTGGQFF. The gene calls are TRBV19 and TRBJ2-1; TRBD1 aligns across 9 bases. The J segment lost 12 bases and the V segment lost 8 bases, leaving 8 bases of the junction unmatched. The CDR3 has 12 residues. The germline CDR1 and CDR2 sequences are LNHDA and SQIVND (reference sequence).

V gene TRBV7-9 combines with J gene TRBJ2-3; 7 bases fit TRBD2. The J segment lost 6 bases and the V segment lost 6 bases, leaving 3 bases of the junction unmatched. Germline assignment: CDR1 SEHNR and CDR2 FQNEAQ (reference sequence). CDR3 length: 12 amino acids. The CDR3 DNA follows: TGTGCCAGCAGTCTAGCGGCGGATACGCAGTATTTT. Protein sequence: CASSLAADTQYF.

The chain links TRBV5-1 to TRBJ1-2; D gene uncertain. CDR1 and CDR2 from the germline V gene are SGHRS and YFSETQ. This CDR3 has 14 amino acids. With 0 bases removed from V and 5 bases from J, the gap between germline ends came to 11 bases. The CDR3 region is CASSLASGDYGYTF. The CDR3 DNA sequence: TGCGCCAGCAGCTTGGCCTCTGGGGATTATGGCTACACCTTC.

This sequence joins TRBV18 and TRBJ2-5; 8 bases agree with TRBD1. Germline values: CDR1 KGHSH, CDR2 LQKENI. The CDR3 is 12 amino acids. Trimming removed 6 bases from V and 4 bases from J; junction bases left unmatched: 1. The CDR3 nucleotides are TGTGCCAGCTCCGGACAGGGAGAGACCCAGTACTTC. Translating gives CASSGQGETQYF.

The gene calls are TRBV6-4 and TRBJ2-7; D tentatively fits TRBD1 or TRBD2 (5 bases each). The CDR3 runs 15 residues. Germline CDR1 reads MRHNA; CDR2 reads SNTAGT. V was cut by 7 bases and J by 1 base, with 17 bases left in between. CDR3 region: CASMGWDGGSYEQYF. The CDR3 DNA follows: TGTGCCAGCATGGGCTGGGACGGAGGATCCTACGAGCAGTACTTC.

This sequence joins TRBV6-1 and TRBJ2-5; D perhaps matches TRBD1 (5 bases). Trimming removed 8 bases at V and 5 bases at J, with 18 bases between. Germline V lookup: CDR1 MNHNS, CDR2 SASEGT. CDR3 length equals 14 residues. CDR3 region: CASVDPGIWETQYF. Written as DNA, the CDR3 is TGTGCCAGCGTAGACCCAGGGATTTGGGAGACCCAGTACTTC.

The chain is built from TRBV6-1 and TRBJ1-5; D gene ambiguous. The germline V gene has CDR1 MNHNS and CDR2 SASEGT. The V gene lost 1 base and the J gene lost 6 bases, with 13 bases spanning the gap. The CDR3 runs to 15 residues. The CDR3 DNA follows: TGTGCCAGCAGTGAAGGGTCAGGAGGAGGTCAGCCCCAGCATTTT. Encoded protein: CASSEGSGGGQPQHF.

The rearrangement links TRBV5-1 to TRBJ2-7; 9 bases map to TRBD1. The germline V gene has CDR1 SGHRS and CDR2 YFSETQ. The CDR3 covers 14 residues. V shed 2 bases, J shed 4 bases, and the junction held 4 bases outside the gene matches. The CDR3 sequence is CASSLSGTGYEQYF. Here the CDR3 DNA reads TGCGCCAGCAGCTTATCCGGGACAGGGTACGAGCAGTACTTC.

This clone was seen just once. The CDR3 reads CASTESSDSLDGYTF. The CDR3 region has the DNA TGTGCCAGCACCGAATCAAGCGACAGTCTCGATGGCTACACCTTC. The V call is TRBV7-2, the J call TRBJ1-2; a weak D match, TRBD1 (5 bases). This CDR3 has 15 residues. The V end lost 7 bases, the J end lost 6 bases, and 21 bases lay between the germline ends. Germline values: CDR1 SGHTA, CDR2 FQGNSA.

In DNA form, the CDR3 reads TGTGCCAGCAGAGGGACAGGGCTCTACGAGCAGTACTTC. It specifies CASRGTGLYEQYF. The chain is built from TRBV27 and TRBJ2-7; 9 bases match TRBD1. V was pared by 6 bases and J by 3 bases, with 3 bases of the junction left unmatched. CDR3 length equals 13 residues. Germline V gene sequence: CDR1 MNHEY, CDR2 SMNVEV (reference sequence).

V usage is TRBV5-6 and J usage is TRBJ1-1; D may be TRBD1 (6 bases). There are 11 residues in the CDR3. Trimming removed 7 bases at V and 4 bases at J, with 8 bases between. The germline V gene encodes CDR1 SGHDT and CDR2 YYEEEE. The CDR3 loop is CASAGVTEAFF. Here the CDR3 DNA reads TGTGCCAGCGCAGGGGTCACTGAAGCTTTCTTT.

V gene TRBV7-2 combines with J gene TRBJ1-3, with 8 bases lining up with TRBD1. After removal of 5 bases from V and 2 bases from J, the junction contained 8 bases not matched to a gene. The CDR3 length is 16 residues. The V gene's germline CDR1 is SGHTA and CDR2 FQGNSA. The CDR3 spells CASSPHSGQAGNTIYF. In DNA form, the CDR3 reads TGTGCCAGCAGCCCCCACTCGGGACAGGCTGGAAACACCATATATTTT. The full variable domain, in which reference TRBV7-2 and TRBJ1-3 provide the parts outside the CDR3, is GAGVSQSPSNKVTEKGKDVELRCDPISGHTALYWYRQSLGQGLEFLIYFQGNSAPDKSGLPSDRFSAERTGGSVSTLTIQRTQQEDSAVYLCASSPHSGQAGNTIYFGEGSWLTVV.

The rearrangement uses TRBV29-1 and TRBJ2-7, with D maybe TRBD2 (7 bases). Looked up from germline, CDR1 is SQVTM and CDR2 is ANQGSEA. Between the trimmed V and J ends, which lost 4 bases and 0 bases, there was a span of 13 bases. The CDR3 is made up of 14 amino acids. The CDR3 is CSVVGGEASYEQYF. As DNA, the CDR3 is TGCAGCGTTGTAGGGGGGGAGGCCTCCTACGAGCAGTACTTC.

The gene calls are TRBV2 and TRBJ2-3; D not resolved. CDR3 size: 14 residues. The V and J ends lost 5 bases and 5 bases respectively, with 14 bases between them. The V gene's germline CDR1 is SNHLY and CDR2 FYNNEI. The CDR3 DNA sequence: TGTGCCAGCAGTCCGGACGGGCTTGGAGATACGCAGTATTTT. Encoded protein: CASSPDGLGDTQYF.

V usage is TRBV9 and J usage is TRBJ2-3, with 8 bases that match TRBD1. Germline loops: CDR1 SGDLS, CDR2 YYNGEE. The CDR3 spans 15 residues. J gave up 0 bases and V 5 bases, and 5 bases lay outside the gene matches. As DNA, the CDR3 is TGTGCCAGCAGGGGGGACAGGTCTAGCACAGATACGCAGTATTTT. Its protein is CASRGDRSSTDTQYF.

The genes are TRBV11-2 and TRBJ2-3; 8 bases fit TRBD2. V gave up 5 bases and J gave up 1 base; unmatched junction bases: 8. From germline, CDR1 is SGHAT and CDR2 FQNNGV. CDR3 length: 16 residues. The CDR3 loop is CASSRRGAGGTDTQYF. CDR3 coding DNA: TGTGCCAGCAGCCGCCGGGGAGCGGGGGGCACAGATACGCAGTATTTT.

The chain links TRBV7-8 to TRBJ1-4, with D possibly TRBD1 on 6 matching bases. Per the germline V gene, CDR1 is SGHVS and CDR2 is FQNEAQ. The germline V and J ends were trimmed by 4 bases and 7 bases, with 19 bases remaining between them. This CDR3 spans 16 amino acids. The CDR3 is CASSSQAGVLREKLFF. In DNA, the CDR3 is TGTGCCAGCAGCTCCCAGGCAGGGGTTCTGCGTGAAAAACTGTTTTTT.

This clone was seen only a few times. The chain has TRBV5-1 and TRBJ2-5; TRBD2 matches 9 bases. Losses at the gene ends were 0 bases for V and 7 bases for J; bases not matched to a gene: 7. Germline lookup yields CDR1 SGHRS and CDR2 YFSETQ. The length of the CDR3 is 15 residues. In nucleotides, the CDR3 is TGCGCCAGCAGCTTGGCTAGCGGGGAGGTAGGGACCCAGTACTTC. It translates to CASSLASGEVGTQYF.

V usage is TRBV6-1 and J usage is TRBJ2-1; perhaps TRBD2 as D (6 bases). CDR3 size: 14 residues. Germline V gene lookup returns CDR1 MNHNS and CDR2 SASEGT. Trimming took off 2 bases at V and 11 bases at J, with 16 bases between the two ends. The CDR3 DNA sequence: TGTGCCAGCAGTGAACCGTTGATGGGACTTCAGCAGTTCTTC. It specifies CASSEPLMGLQQFF.

The rearrangement links TRBV9 to TRBJ1-1, with D perhaps TRBD1 (5 bases). The V end was cut by 4 bases, the J end by 3 bases, with 16 bases between. Germline assignment: CDR1 SGDLS and CDR2 YYNGEE. There are 15 residues in the CDR3. CDR3 nucleotides: TGTGCCAGCAGCCCTCGGTCCGTCAGGGACACTGAAGCTTTCTTT. This codes for CASSPRSVRDTEAFF.

This chain joins TRBV7-2 and TRBJ2-1; 9 bases match TRBD1. The CDR3 has 13 residues. J lost 7 bases, V lost 4 bases, and 2 bases had no gene match. Germline values: CDR1 SGHTA, CDR2 FQGNSA. The CDR3 nucleotides are TGTGCCAGCAGCTACGACAGGGGGAATGAGCAGTTCTTC. Protein: CASSYDRGNEQFF.